The 3 T cell receptor beta chains given below trace back to one sample, sequenced in a study of CXCR3-negative and CXCR3-positive naive CD8 T cells. These receptors lack a known antigen. Study-level results: TRB CDR3 hydrophobicity was greater in CXCR3-positive naive cells than in CXCR3-negative naive cells.

The authors made the TRB cDNA libraries by 5' RACE using UMI labels. TCRdb re-called the 5' RACE reads and catalogs CDR3 proteins one per entry, DNA excluded. This sample contains approximately 90,000 distinct CDR3 sequences. Input material: naive CXCR3+ CD8+ T cells from blood. Subset meaning: CD45RO-CCR7+CD27+CD95- naive CD8+ T cells expressing CXCR3 (TNR3+). These receptors were obtained from a human donor in good health. Some clones in this sample may be carry-over from other donors' samples.

The gene calls are TRBV6-6 and TRBJ2-5. There are 11 residues in the CDR3. The germline V gene has CDR1 MNHNY and CDR2 SVGAGI (reference sequence). CDR3: CASTHQETQYF.

The chain is built from TRBV15 and TRBJ2-2; TCRdb picks TRBD1, but there is no DNA to check that call. In germline, CDR1 is LNHNV, CDR2 YYDKDF (reference sequence). This CDR3 is built from 16 residues. CDR3 in amino acids: CATSRDRRTATGELFF. The entire variable domain, with the rest obtained from reference TRBV15 and TRBJ2-2, is as follows: DAMVIQNPRYQVTQFGKPVTLSCSQTLNHNVMYWYQQKSSQAPKLLFHYYDKDFNNEADTPDNFQSRRPNTSFCFLDIRSPGLGDTAMYLCATSRDRRTATGELFFGEGSRLTVL.

The genes are TRBV12-3 or TRBV12-4 and TRBJ2-5; there is no DNA to check the TCRdb D call of TRBD2. This CDR3 is built from 16 residues. The CDR3 spells CASSWDSSGPRETQYF.